The 17 T cell receptor beta chains given below trace back to one sample, sequenced in a study of blood T cells in healthy people across ages. A J-beta primer mix and a sample-barcoded 5' primer were used in a second PCR of roughly 7 to 12 cycles. TCRdb redid the calling of the 5' RACE reads with MiXCR, one entry per CDR3 protein. The sample contains about 570,000 distinct CDR3 sequences, roughly a quarter of which appear only once. This sample was also put to use in a study of T cells of mothers and their children.

The specimen was blood. Receptors originate from a boy under 10 years old in good health.

This clonotype was observed a handful of times. Compared with germline, one end of the junction differs, possibly owing to a read error. The gene calls are TRBV6-2 or TRBV6-3 and TRBJ2-1, with a tentative D call TRBD1 (6 bases). Germline V gives CDR1 MNHEY, CDR2 SVGEGT. This CDR3 region has 14 residues. CDR3 sequence: CASSPQDSRNEQFF. As DNA, the CDR3 is TGTGCCAGCAGTCCTCAGGACAGCCGAAATGAGCAATTCTTC.

This clonotype is labeled medium-sized. The chain employs TRBV6-2 or TRBV6-3 and TRBJ2-5; 8 nucleotides agree with TRBD1. Per germline, CDR1 MNHEY and CDR2 SVGEGT. The CDR3 has 16 amino acids. V was clipped by 4 bases and J by 5 bases; unmatched bases: 12. The CDR3 region has the DNA TGTGCCAGCAGTTTATTCGGTTGGACAGGGATGGAGACCCAGTACTTC. This codes for CASSLFGWTGMETQYF.

This clonotype was seen only once. The CDR3, as DNA: TGTGCCAGCAGTTCCCAGCGGGTGAACACCGGGGAGCTGTTTTTT. Translation: CASSSQRVNTGELFF. This sequence joins TRBV6-2 or TRBV6-3 and TRBJ2-2, with a tentative D call TRBD2 (6 bases). CDR1 MNHEY and CDR2 SVGEGT come from the germline V gene. The V end was cut by 4 bases, the J end by 1 base, with 10 bases between. The CDR3 is 15 residues long.

The chain couples TRBV29-1 to TRBJ2-7, with 10 bases lining up with TRBD2. The V segment lost 2 bases and the J segment 3 bases; nucleotides outside the gene matches: 4. This CDR3 spans 14 amino acids. Germline V gene data show CDR1 as SQVTM and CDR2 as ANQGSEA. For the CDR3, the DNA is TGCAGCGTTGAATCTAGCGGGAGCTTCTACGAGCAGTACTTC. It is translated as CSVESSGSFYEQYF.

CDR3 protein: CASSWVGGREQYF. The CDR3 nucleotides are TGTGCCAGCAGTTGGGTAGGGGGCCGCGAGCAGTACTTC. The chain combines TRBV25-1 with TRBJ2-7, with 7 nucleotides matching TRBD1. Per the germline V gene, CDR1 is MGHDK and CDR2 is SYGVNS. This CDR3 is 13 amino acids long. The ends lost 5 bases at V and 6 bases at J; junction bases unmatched: 7.

This chain joins TRBV7-9 and TRBJ2-5, with D hard to call. Per the germline V gene, CDR1 is SEHNR and CDR2 is FQNEAQ (reference sequence). The V end lost 5 bases, the J end lost 4 bases, and 14 bases lay between the germline ends. This CDR3 has 14 residues. In nucleotides, the CDR3 is TGTGCCAGCAGCCCGAGCAGATCCGGAGAGACCCAGTACTTC. Protein sequence: CASSPSRSGETQYF.

This clonotype was detected only a few times. The rearrangement joins TRBV5-4 to TRBJ1-4, with no clear D. The V end was cut by 0 bases, the J end by 0 bases, with 15 bases between. The CDR3 contains 18 residues. In germline, CDR1 is SGHNT, CDR2 YYREEE (reference sequence). The CDR3 protein is CASSLGPIPGSTNEKLFF. DNA of the CDR3: TGTGCCAGCAGCTTGGGGCCGATACCCGGGTCAACTAATGAAAAACTGTTTTTT. The full variable domain, in which reference TRBV5-4 and TRBJ1-4 provide the parts outside the CDR3, is ETGVTQSPTHLIKTRGQQVTLRCSSQSGHNTVSWYQQALGQGPQFIFQYYREEENGRGNFPPRFSGLQFPNYSSELNVNALELDDSALYLCASSLGPIPGSTNEKLFFGSGTQLSVL.

This sequence joins TRBV6-2 or TRBV6-3 and TRBJ2-3; weak D call: TRBD2 (5 bases). The CDR3 covers 17 residues. Per germline, CDR1 MNHEY and CDR2 SVGEGT. The V and J ends lost 5 bases and 5 bases respectively, with 23 bases between them. CDR3 in amino acids: CASSLLYLEAVVDTQYF. CDR3 bases: TGTGCCAGCAGTCTACTGTACCTCGAAGCGGTGGTAGATACGCAGTATTTT.

This clonotype turned up a few times. This CDR3 is CASSFGGLYEQYF. As DNA, the CDR3 is TGTGCCAGCAGCTTTGGAGGGCTTTACGAGCAGTACTTC. The genes are TRBV7-9 and TRBJ2-5, with D tentatively TRBD2 (6 bases). The DNA end is a closer match to TRBJ2-7, so the J assignment may be wrong. The germline CDR1 and CDR2 sequences are SEHNR and FQNEAQ (reference sequence). This CDR3 has 13 amino acids.

The V call is TRBV20-1, the J call TRBJ2-7, with a weak D call TRBD1 (5 bases). The better agreement between TRBJ2-5 and the DNA end casts doubt on the J call. From germline, CDR1 is DFQATT and CDR2 SNEGSKA (reference sequence). CDR3 size: 12 residues. The CDR3 sequence: CSAREGQETQYF. The CDR3 bases are TGCAGTGCTAGAGAGGGGCAGGAGACCCAGTACTTC.

This clonotype was detected a few times. The gene calls are TRBV9 and TRBJ2-2, with 8 bases matching TRBD1. The CDR3 covers 17 residues. The germline V gene encodes CDR1 SGDLS and CDR2 YYNGEE. V dropped 3 bases and J dropped 5; count of bases not matched to a gene: 12. CDR3 coding DNA: TGTGCCAGCAGCGGTCGCCAGGGGGCGAGTAGAACCGGGGAGCTGTTTTTT. This sequence encodes CASSGRQGASRTGELFF.

This clonotype has only a few counts. CDR3 bases: TGTGCCACCAGTGATTCAGGACTTGTGTCCAATGAGCAGTTCTTC. Its translation is CATSDSGLVSNEQFF. The gene calls are TRBV24-1 and TRBJ2-1; D is perhaps TRBD2 (5 bases). This CDR3 is 15 amino acids long. The V end was cut by 2 bases, the J end by 6 bases, with 13 bases between. The germline gives CDR1 KGHDR, CDR2 SFDVKD.

This sequence joins TRBV7-8 and TRBJ2-2, with D unclear. The ends were cut back, 2 bases at V and 6 bases at J, with 10 bases in the middle. This CDR3 comprises 14 residues. In germline, CDR1 is SGHVS, CDR2 FQNEAQ. CDR3 sequence (DNA): TGTGCCAGCAGCTTATATGGGAATCCCGGGGAGCTGTTTTTT. Translating it yields CASSLYGNPGELFF.

Details on this clonotype: At one of its ends the junction is not consistent with the germline gene, which may arise from a read error. This rearrangement joins TRBV12-3 or TRBV12-4 to TRBJ2-6; D perhaps matches TRBD2 (5 bases). The CDR3 has 15 amino acids. DNA of the CDR3: TGTGTCAGCAGTTTAGGAGGTACTGGGGCCAACGTCCTGACTTTC. It specifies CVSSLGGTGANVLTF.

The chain has TRBV7-9 and TRBJ2-1; 10 bases are a match to TRBD2. V lost 5 bases and J lost 8; bases outside the gene matches: 9. The germline CDR1 and CDR2 sequences are SEHNR and FQNEAQ (reference sequence). The length of the CDR3 is 15 residues. CDR3 DNA sequence: TGTGCCAGCAGCAAAGCGGGGGGGCTCTGGGATGAGCAGTTCTTC. Protein product: CASSKAGGLWDEQFF.

This clonotype has only a few counts. The V and J genes are TRBV11-2 and TRBJ1-4; a weak D match, TRBD1 (6 bases). The germline gives CDR1 SGHAT, CDR2 FQNNGV. V dropped 4 bases and J dropped 7 bases, with 13 bases sitting between them. The CDR3 is 14 amino acids. CDR3 sequence reads: CASSSNRASEKLFF. DNA for the CDR3: TGTGCCAGCAGCTCGAACAGGGCGAGTGAAAAACTGTTTTTT.

This clonotype came up a few times. The CDR3 coding sequence is TGTGCCAGCAAACTCCCTTCTGGAAACACCATATATTTT. Translated: CASKLPSGNTIYF. This chain joins TRBV12-3 or TRBV12-4 and TRBJ1-3; D is unresolved. V shed 7 bases and J shed 1 base, with 8 bases lying between them. The CDR3 has 13 residues.